This paragraph reports one T cell receptor beta chain. Its antigen remains unidentified. These data are taken from a study of Tregs in tolerant kidney transplant recipients. For the study at large: CD4+CD25+CD127- cells came from approximately three-day belatacept mixed lymphocyte reactions, some with approximately 5-day graft donor restimulation. General study points: Donor-specific Treg expansion exceeded global Treg expansion in tolerant patients, suggesting antigen drive.

Germline values: CDR1 SGHKS, CDR2 YYEKEE (reference sequence). The germline V and J ends were trimmed by 3 bases and 5 bases, with 8 bases remaining between them. The CDR3 covers 12 residues. Using immunoSEQ multiplex PCR, the repertoire was profiled, and TCRdb retains in-frame clones only, with some absent. Among about 5,600 clones listed, 90% were seen once. The chain combines TRBV5-5 with TRBJ1-1; a possible D gene is TRBD1 (5 bases). The receptor comes from a human patient who received a combined kidney and bone marrow transplant. The sample consisted of Tregs from blood cultured with allogeneic cells, taken before the transplant. CDR3 in amino acids: CASSWWGTEAFF. CDR3 DNA sequence: TGTGCCAGCAGCTGGTGGGGGACTGAAGCTTTCTTT. Filled out from reference TRBV5-5 and TRBJ1-1, the complete variable domain reads DAGVTQSPTHLIKTRGQQVTLRCSPISGHKSVSWYQQVLGQGPQFIFQYYEKEERGRGNFPDRFSARQFPNYSSELNVNALLLGDSALYLCASSWWGTEAFFGQGTRLTVV.